This T cell receptor (beta chain) was captured in a study of blood T cell repertoires in COVID-19. Here immunoSEQ multiplex PCR was the method, and the copy in TCRdb shows in-frame clones only, minus some. Counted here are 150,000 to 200,000 clones, 82% occurring once; the ten biggest clones make up about 5.5%. CDR3 length: 16 amino acids. V was shortened by 6 bases and J by 2 bases, with 17 bases between the two germline ends. Germline CDR1 is MDHEN and CDR2 is SYDVKM. Sequences were obtained from peripheral blood. This TCR was recovered from a woman younger than 45 with acute or convalescent COVID-19. This chain connects TRBV28 to TRBJ1-5; D ambiguous. CDR3 in amino acids: CASSPGRGRGNQPQHF. The CDR3 DNA reads as TGTGCCAGCAGCCCCGGACGAGGGAGAGGCAATCAGCCCCAGCATTTT.